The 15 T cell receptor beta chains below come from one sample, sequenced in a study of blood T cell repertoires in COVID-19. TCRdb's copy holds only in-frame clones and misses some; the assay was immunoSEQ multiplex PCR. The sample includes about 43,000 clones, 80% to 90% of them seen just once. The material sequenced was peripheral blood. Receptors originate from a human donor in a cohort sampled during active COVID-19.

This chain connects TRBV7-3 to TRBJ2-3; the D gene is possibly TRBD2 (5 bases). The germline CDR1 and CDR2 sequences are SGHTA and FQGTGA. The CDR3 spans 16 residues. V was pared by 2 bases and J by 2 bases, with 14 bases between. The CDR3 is CASSLFGRAVTDTQYF. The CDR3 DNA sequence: TGTGCCAGCAGCTTATTTGGACGAGCGGTCACAGATACGCAGTATTTT.

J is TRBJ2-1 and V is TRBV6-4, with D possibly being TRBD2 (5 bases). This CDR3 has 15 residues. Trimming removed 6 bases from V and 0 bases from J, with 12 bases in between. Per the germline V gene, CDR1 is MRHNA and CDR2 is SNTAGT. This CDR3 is CASSAGTSSYNEQFF. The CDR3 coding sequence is TGTGCCAGCAGCGCCGGTACTAGCTCCTACAATGAGCAGTTCTTC.

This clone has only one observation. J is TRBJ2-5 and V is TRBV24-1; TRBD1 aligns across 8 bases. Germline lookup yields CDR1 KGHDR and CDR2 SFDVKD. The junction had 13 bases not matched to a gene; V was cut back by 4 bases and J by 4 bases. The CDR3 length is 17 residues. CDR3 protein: CATSDSARTGFIETQYF. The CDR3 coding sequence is TGTGCCACCAGTGACTCCGCCCGGACAGGGTTTATAGAGACCCAGTACTTC.

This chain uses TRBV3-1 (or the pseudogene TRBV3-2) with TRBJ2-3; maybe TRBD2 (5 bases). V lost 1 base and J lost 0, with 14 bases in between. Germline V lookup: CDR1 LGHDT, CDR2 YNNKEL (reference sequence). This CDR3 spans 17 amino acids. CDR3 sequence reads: CASSQVGFSVSTDTQYF. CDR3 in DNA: TGTGCCAGCAGCCAAGTAGGGTTTAGCGTGAGCACAGATACGCAGTATTTT.

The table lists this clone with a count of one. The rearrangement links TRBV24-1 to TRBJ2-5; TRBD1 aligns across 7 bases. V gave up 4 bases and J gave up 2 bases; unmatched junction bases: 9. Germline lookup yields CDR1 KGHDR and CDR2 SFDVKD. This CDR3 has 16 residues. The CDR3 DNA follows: TGTGCCACCAGTGACACAGGGGCCGGAACACAAGAGACCCAGTACTTC. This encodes CATSDTGAGTQETQYF.

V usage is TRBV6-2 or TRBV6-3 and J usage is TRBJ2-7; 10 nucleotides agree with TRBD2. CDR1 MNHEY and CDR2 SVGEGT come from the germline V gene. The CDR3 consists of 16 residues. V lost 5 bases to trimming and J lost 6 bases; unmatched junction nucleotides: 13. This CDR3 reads CASSRTTSGRAPEQYF. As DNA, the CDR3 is TGTGCCAGCAGTCGGACTACGAGCGGGAGGGCCCCCGAGCAGTACTTC.

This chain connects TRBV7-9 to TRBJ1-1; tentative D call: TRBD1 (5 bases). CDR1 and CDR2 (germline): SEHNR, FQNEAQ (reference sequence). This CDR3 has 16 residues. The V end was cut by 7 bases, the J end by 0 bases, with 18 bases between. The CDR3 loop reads CASTPTRGGLNTEAFF. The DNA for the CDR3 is TGTGCCAGCACCCCCACGCGCGGGGGACTGAACACTGAAGCTTTCTTT.

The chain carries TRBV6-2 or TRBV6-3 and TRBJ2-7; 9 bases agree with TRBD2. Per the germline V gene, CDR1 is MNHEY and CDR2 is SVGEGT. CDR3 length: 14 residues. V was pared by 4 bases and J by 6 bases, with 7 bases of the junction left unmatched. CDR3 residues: CASSFGGRASEQYF. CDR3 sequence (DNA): TGTGCCAGCAGTTTTGGCGGGAGGGCCTCCGAGCAGTACTTC.

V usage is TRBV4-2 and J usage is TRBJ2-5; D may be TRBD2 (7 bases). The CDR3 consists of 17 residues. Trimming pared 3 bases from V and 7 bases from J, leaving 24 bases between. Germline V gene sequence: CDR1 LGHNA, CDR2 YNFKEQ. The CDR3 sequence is CASSQEGGGRPQGTQYF. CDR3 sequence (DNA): TGTGCCAGCAGCCAGGAGGGGGGGGGCAGGCCCCAGGGGACCCAGTACTTC.

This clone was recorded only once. The CDR3 DNA is TGTGCCAGCTTGAGCCCTTCCTACGAGCAGTACTTC. It yields the protein CASLSPSYEQYF. The V and J genes are TRBV7-9 and TRBJ2-7, with D unresolved. Per germline, CDR1 SEHNR and CDR2 FQNEAQ (reference sequence). This CDR3 is built from 12 residues. Trimming took 8 bases from V and 1 from J, leaving 9 bases between them.

The chain's CDR3 is CASSAAGHFTGTGELFF. The CDR3 nucleotides read TGTGCCAGCAGCGCCGCAGGCCATTTTACAGGGACCGGGGAGCTGTTTTTT. The genes are TRBV9 and TRBJ2-2, with a weak D call TRBD1 (6 bases). Between the trimmed V and J ends, which lost 3 bases and 5 bases, there was a span of 20 bases. The CDR3 consists of 17 residues. Germline V gene sequence: CDR1 SGDLS, CDR2 YYNGEE.

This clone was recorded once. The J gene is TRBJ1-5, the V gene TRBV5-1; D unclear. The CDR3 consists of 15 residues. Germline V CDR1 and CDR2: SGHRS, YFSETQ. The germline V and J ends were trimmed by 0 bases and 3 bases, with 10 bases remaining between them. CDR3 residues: CASSLGSGFNQPQHF. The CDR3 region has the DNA TGCGCCAGCAGCTTGGGTTCGGGGTTCAATCAGCCCCAGCATTTT.

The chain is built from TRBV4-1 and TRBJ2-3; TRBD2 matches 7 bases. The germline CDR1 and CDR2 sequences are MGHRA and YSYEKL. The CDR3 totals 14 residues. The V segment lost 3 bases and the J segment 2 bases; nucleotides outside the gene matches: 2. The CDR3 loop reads CASSHGTNTDTQYF. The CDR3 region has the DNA TGCGCCAGCAGCCACGGGACTAACACAGATACGCAGTATTTT.

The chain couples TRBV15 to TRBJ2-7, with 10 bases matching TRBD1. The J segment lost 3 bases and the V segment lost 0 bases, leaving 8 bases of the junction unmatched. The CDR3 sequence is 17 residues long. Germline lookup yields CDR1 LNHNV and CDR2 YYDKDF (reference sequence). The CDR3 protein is CATSRDQWDRGDYEQYF. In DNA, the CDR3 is TGTGCCACCAGCAGAGATCAATGGGACAGGGGTGACTACGAGCAGTACTTC.

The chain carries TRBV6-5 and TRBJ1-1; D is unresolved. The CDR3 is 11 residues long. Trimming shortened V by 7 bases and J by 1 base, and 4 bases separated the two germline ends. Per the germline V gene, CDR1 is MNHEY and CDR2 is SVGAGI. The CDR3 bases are TGTGCCAGCACCGGGAACACTGAAGCTTTCTTT. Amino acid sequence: CASTGNTEAFF.